The T cell receptor (beta chain) described here comes from a study of T cell responses to AZD1222 COVID-19 vaccine (TCRdb year 2021). Describing the broader study: AZD1222 recipients whose second dose came at about 4 weeks and those whose second dose came at about 12 weeks were combined into one group, since spike-specific TCR depth and breadth did not differ between the two schedules. TCR sequencing was performed for about 250 trial participants, of whom about 200 were given two doses of AZD1222 and some 26 were given two doses of MenACWY control vaccine. Trial participants were enrolled into age subgroups of 18-55, 56-69 and 70-plus years, which contained approximately 150, 28 and 58 TCR-sequenced participants, respectively. The study at large found these results: After two AZD1222 doses, spike-specific TCR breadth and depth were significantly higher than at day 0 and than in MenACWY recipients. The vaccine-associated CD4 TCRs covered the entire spike protein, and the dominant responses fell in regions 160-218 and 743-854. In the small 56-69-year group, the increase in depth fell short of significance, most likely because of low power. Conclusions about previously exposed vaccinees are limited because only six or seven AZD1222 recipients were SARS-CoV-2 seropositive at baseline. Most participants were white British and females outnumbered males, and the authors suggested that clonal diversity may have been underestimated. Epitopes outside the regions mutated in the B.1.351 and B.1.1.7 variants were reportedly recognized by nearly half of the unique spike-specific TCRs. Because no day 14 peak-response samples were available, the repertoires could be characterized only after the peak T cell response.

The CDR3 regions of human TCRbeta chains were subjected to immunosequencing. On the study's bioinformatics: TCRs in the repertoires were compared against a reference library of SARS-CoV-2-specific TCRs that had been generated with the MIRA antigen-specificity platform. Breadth meant the fraction of unique TCRs that were SARS-CoV-2-associated, whereas depth meant the fraction of total T cells that were SARS-CoV-2-associated. Each spike-specific TCR was assigned to its reactive spike region and to a CD4 or CD8 class using the MIRA data. Log10-transformed breadth and depth values were compared by one-way ANOVA with Sidak's multiple comparisons tests. Not all clones reach the TCRdb copy of this immuneACCESS table, which keeps in-frame sequences only. Checked studies attribute under half of the gap to unresolved V genes and leave the rest unexplained. The V and J calls and clone size were taken over from that table, and D and trimming were inferred from the DNA. The sample table holds approximately 30,000 clones, of which over 75% were seen once. The ten most abundant clones make up 5% to 6.5% of the sample.

The time point label of this sample denotes: baseline before first vaccination. Vaccinee samples came from UK trials COV001 and COV002, including a single-blind randomized controlled phase 2/3 trial of AZD1222 (ChAdOx1 nCoV-19) in healthy adults. Trial participant PBMC samples were collected at day 0 and day 28 after the second dose for TCRbeta chain sequencing. Notes on this clone: Its binding antigen is unknown. No much larger clone is present one base from it, and per-base qualities are unavailable.

Compared with germline, V lacks 0 bases and J lacks 3 bases; bases without a gene match: 14. The CDR3 contains 18 residues, cysteine and phenylalanine counted. Only the CDR3 portion is preserved as DNA: 54 bases, with reading frame beginning at the first base. The germline V gene provides CDR1 SGHRS and CDR2 YFSETQ. The V and J genes are TRBV5-1 and TRBJ2-7; TRBD1 aligns with 8 central bases. The sample in question was peripheral blood, obtained on day 0 of AZD1222 vaccination. The TCR was taken from an adult in good health. The nucleotide sequence reads TGCGCCAGCAGCTTGGGTCCAGCAGGGGGCTCTTTTTACTACGAGCAGTACTTC. It translates as CASSLGPAGGSFYYEQYF.